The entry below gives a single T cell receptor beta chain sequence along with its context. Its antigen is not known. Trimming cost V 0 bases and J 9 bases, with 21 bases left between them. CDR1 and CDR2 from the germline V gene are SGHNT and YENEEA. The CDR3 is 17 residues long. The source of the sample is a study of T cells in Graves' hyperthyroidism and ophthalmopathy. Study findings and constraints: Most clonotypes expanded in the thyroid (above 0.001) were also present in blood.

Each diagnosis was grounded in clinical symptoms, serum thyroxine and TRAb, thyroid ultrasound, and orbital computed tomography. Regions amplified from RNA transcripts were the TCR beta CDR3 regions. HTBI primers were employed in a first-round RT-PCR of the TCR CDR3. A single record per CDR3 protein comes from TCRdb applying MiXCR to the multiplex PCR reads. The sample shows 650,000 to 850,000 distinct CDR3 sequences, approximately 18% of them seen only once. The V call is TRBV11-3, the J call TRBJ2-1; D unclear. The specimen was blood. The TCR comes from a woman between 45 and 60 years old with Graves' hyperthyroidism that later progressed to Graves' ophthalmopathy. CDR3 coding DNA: TGTGCCAGCAGCTTAGATTTACGGGCTCTAATCCCGGCTGAGCAGTTCTTC. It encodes CASSLDLRALIPAEQFF.